This entry lists 21 T cell receptor beta chains sequenced from one sample in a study of shared clonotypes between healthy human individuals. Measured with immunoSEQ multiplex PCR; TCRdb has only the in-frame clones, and not every one. The sample includes some 1 million clones, 70% to 80% of them seen just once. Source material: memory CD4+ T cells sorted from blood. Subset: CD45RA-negative fraction. The source of these receptors is a man aged 18 to 35 in good health.

This clone appeared many times. CDR3 amino acids: CASSSSGIHNQPQHF. CDR3 nucleotides: TGTGCCAGCAGTTCGTCCGGGATCCACAATCAGCCCCAGCATTTT. J is TRBJ1-5 and V is TRBV28; D not resolved. This CDR3 has 15 amino acids. V was pared by 4 bases and J by 3 bases, with 13 bases between. Germline V gene data show CDR1 as MDHEN and CDR2 as SYDVKM.

This chain uses TRBV6-5 with TRBJ2-7, with 8 bases aligning to TRBD1. CDR1 MNHEY and CDR2 SVGAGI come from the germline V gene. The V and J ends lost 6 bases and 6 bases, in that order; junction bases with no gene match: 7. This CDR3 has 13 residues. The DNA of the CDR3 is TGTGCCAGCAGCCAGGGGGCTTCAGGCGAGCAGTACTTC. As protein: CASSQGASGEQYF.

V usage is TRBV29-1 and J usage is TRBJ2-1, with D possibly matching TRBD1 (5 bases). The CDR3 contains 11 residues. V lost 3 bases and J 10 bases, leaving 10 bases between the germline ends. The germline CDR1 and CDR2 sequences are SQVTM and ANQGSEA. This chain's CDR3 is CSVEGRREQFF. CDR3 sequence (DNA): TGCAGCGTTGAGGGGCGGCGAGAGCAGTTCTTC.

J is TRBJ2-1 and V is TRBV4-3; 7 nucleotides match TRBD2. The CDR3 totals 17 residues. V lost 4 bases, J lost 0 bases, and 9 bases stayed unmatched. Germline CDR1 reads LGHNA; CDR2 reads YSLEER. This CDR3 is CASSLLLASSSYNEQFF. DNA for the CDR3: TGCGCCAGCAGCCTCTTACTAGCGTCGAGCTCCTACAATGAGCAGTTCTTC.

This clone came up once. The chain combines TRBV28 with TRBJ2-6, with D uncertain. The V gene lost 4 bases and the J gene lost 0 bases, with 10 bases spanning the gap. The CDR3 has 16 amino acids. Germline CDR1 is MDHEN and CDR2 is SYDVKM. CDR3 DNA: TGTGCCAGCAGTTCTGCCGCTTTCTCTGGGGCCAACGTCCTGACTTTC. This gives the protein CASSSAAFSGANVLTF.

The chain has TRBV5-1 and TRBJ2-5; 10 nucleotides agree with TRBD2. V gave up 4 bases and J gave up 6 bases; unmatched junction bases: 15. Germline V gene lookup returns CDR1 SGHRS and CDR2 YFSETQ. The CDR3 length is 17 residues. In DNA, the CDR3 is TGCGCCAGCAGCCGGAATTTACTAGCGGGGATGGAAAAGACCCAGTACTTC. It codes for CASSRNLLAGMEKTQYF.

This chain joins TRBV6-1 and TRBJ1-6, with a weak D call TRBD1 (6 bases). The germline gives CDR1 MNHNS, CDR2 SASEGT. There are 14 residues in the CDR3. V was clipped by 7 bases and J by 9 bases, with 16 bases between them. The CDR3 DNA follows: TGTGCCAGCATTACAGGGATGAGTGGTTCACCCCTCCACTTT. Translation gives CASITGMSGSPLHF.

The chain uses TRBV30 and TRBJ2-7; D may be TRBD1 or TRBD2 (5 bases each). CDR1 GTSNPN and CDR2 SVGIG come from the germline V gene (reference sequence). The CDR3 contains 12 residues. V lost 0 bases, J lost 5 bases, and 8 bases lay in between. This CDR3 reads CAWSVKGHEQYF. CDR3 nucleotides: TGTGCCTGGAGTGTCAAGGGACACGAGCAGTACTTC. Together with reference TRBV30 and TRBJ2-7, the CDR3 gives the full variable domain: SQTIHQWPATLVQPVGSPLSLECTVEGTSNPNLYWYRQAAGRGLQLLFYSVGIGQISSEVPQNLSASRPQDRQFILSSKKLLLSDSGFYLCAWSVKGHEQYFGPGTRLTVT.

The genes are TRBV30 and TRBJ2-5; either TRBD1 or TRBD2 may supply D (6 bases each). Germline CDR1 GTSNPN, CDR2 SVGIG (reference sequence). Trimming removed 0 bases from V and 2 bases from J, with 13 bases in between. CDR3 length: 15 residues. The CDR3 loop is CAWSVVGGPQETQYF. The CDR3, as DNA: TGTGCCTGGAGTGTAGTAGGGGGGCCACAAGAGACCCAGTACTTC.

This clone has only a few counts. DNA for the CDR3: TGTGCCAGCGCGATAACGGGGGACAATTCACCCCTCCACTTT. It yields the protein CASAITGDNSPLHF. V is TRBV18 and J is TRBJ1-6, with D maybe TRBD1 (5 bases). The V and J ends lost 8 bases and 7 bases respectively, with 15 bases between them. Germline V gene lookup returns CDR1 KGHSH and CDR2 LQKENI. The CDR3 loop spans 14 amino acids.

This rearrangement joins TRBV6-1 to TRBJ2-3; 14 nucleotides agree with TRBD2. CDR3 size: 20 residues. V lost 3 bases and J lost 1; bases outside the gene matches: 12. Germline assignment: CDR1 MNHNS and CDR2 SASEGT. The CDR3 region is CASSEDRGTSGGYGTDTQYF. CDR3 bases: TGTGCCAGCAGTGAGGACAGGGGGACTAGCGGGGGATATGGCACAGATACGCAGTATTTT.

In this sample, this clone turned up a few times. The gene calls are TRBV28 and TRBJ2-1; TRBD2 matches 8 bases. The germline gives CDR1 MDHEN, CDR2 SYDVKM. CDR3 length equals 17 residues. Trimming cost V 3 bases and J 5 bases; bases outside gene matches: 12. The CDR3 DNA reads as TGTGCCAGCAGTTTGAGATTCGGGGCGGGAGGAAACAATGAGCAGTTCTTC. This gives the protein CASSLRFGAGGNNEQFF.

Here the CDR3 reads CASSEWERRETQYF. As DNA, the CDR3 is TGTGCCAGCAGTGAATGGGAACGGAGAGAGACCCAGTACTTC. The chain is built from TRBV2 and TRBJ2-5; no clear D. Germline lookup yields CDR1 SNHLY and CDR2 FYNNEI. The CDR3 sequence is 14 residues long. V dropped 2 bases and J dropped 4 bases, with 11 bases sitting between them.

This clone turned up a few times. In DNA, the CDR3 is TGTGCCAGCAGGGTGAGCGGGAGAGAAGCTTTCTTT. Protein product: CASRVSGREAFF. V is TRBV27 and J is TRBJ1-1, with D unresolved. CDR1 and CDR2 from the germline V gene are MNHEY and SMNVEV (reference sequence). The V and J ends lost 6 bases and 8 bases respectively, with 13 bases between them. The CDR3 contains 12 residues.

The chain employs TRBV4-2 and TRBJ2-5; a possible D gene is TRBD2 (6 bases). CDR1 and CDR2 from the germline V gene are LGHNA and YNFKEQ. This CDR3 is built from 14 residues. The ends were cut back, 4 bases at V and 1 base at J, with 10 bases in the middle. Here the CDR3 DNA reads TGTGCCAGCAGCCGCGGGACCATCCAAGAGACCCAGTACTTC. This translates into CASSRGTIQETQYF.

This clone was picked up a small number of times. The chain links TRBV11-1 to TRBJ2-7, with 8 positions matching TRBD1. From germline, CDR1 is SGHAT and CDR2 FQDESV (reference sequence). Trimming took 5 bases from V and 6 from J; bases not matched to a gene: 6. The CDR3 is 13 residues long. CDR3 sequence reads: CASSAAGGGEQYF. CDR3 nucleotides: TGTGCCAGCAGCGCGGCAGGGGGCGGCGAGCAGTACTTC.

The chain is built from TRBV5-1 and TRBJ1-4, with 9 bases identical to TRBD1. Germline CDR1 and CDR2: SGHRS and YFSETQ. V trimming: 3 bases; J trimming: 7 bases; junction bases outside the gene matches: 7. The CDR3 spans 15 residues. The CDR3 DNA follows: TGCGCCAGCAGCTCTACAGGGGGCGCGGGTGAAAAACTGTTTTTT. This encodes CASSSTGGAGEKLFF.

The J gene is TRBJ1-1, the V gene TRBV28; D is perhaps TRBD1 (5 bases). Germline V gene sequence: CDR1 MDHEN, CDR2 SYDVKM. The CDR3 is made up of 15 amino acids. The germline V and J ends were trimmed by 5 bases and 4 bases, with 17 bases remaining between them. CDR3 loop: CASSPLGDLSTEAFF. The CDR3 bases are TGTGCCAGCAGTCCGCTCGGGGACTTGAGCACTGAAGCTTTCTTT.

J is TRBJ2-2 and V is TRBV30, with TRBD1 identical over 7 bases. The CDR3 is 15 residues long. V gave up 4 bases and J gave up 1 base; unmatched junction bases: 6. Germline CDR1 and CDR2: GTSNPN and SVGIG (reference sequence). The CDR3 region is CAWTQGQMNTGELFF. CDR3 nucleotides: TGTGCCTGGACCCAGGGACAGATGAACACCGGGGAGCTGTTTTTT.

The sample holds a few counts of this clone. Additional DNA sequences in this sample encode the identical CDR3. This chain connects TRBV2 to TRBJ1-3; no definite D call. This CDR3 has 14 amino acids. From germline, CDR1 is SNHLY and CDR2 FYNNEI. Trimming pared 4 bases from V and 0 bases from J, leaving 7 bases between. The CDR3 DNA sequence: TGTGCCAGCAGTGGAACACTCTCTGGAAACACCATATATTTT. The encoded protein is CASSGTLSGNTIYF.

This clone was detected many times. The V gene is TRBV19, the J gene TRBJ1-2, with 8 bases aligning to TRBD1. Trimming removed 7 bases from V and 5 bases from J; junction bases left unmatched: 6. CDR3 length: 13 residues. Germline CDR1 and CDR2: LNHDA and SQIVND (reference sequence). This CDR3 reads CASNTGGGYGYTF. DNA for the CDR3: TGTGCCAGTAACACAGGGGGTGGATATGGCTACACCTTC.